A selection of T cell receptor beta chains follows, all from one sample in a study of CXCR3-negative and CXCR3-positive naive CD8 T cells. Following a re-call of the 5' RACE reads, TCRdb has one entry per CDR3 protein and lacks DNA. The sample's table shows some 120,000 distinct CDR3 sequences. The material sequenced was naive CXCR3+ CD8+ T cells from blood. These receptors were obtained from a human donor in good health. Some clones in this sample may be carry-over from other donors' samples. CDR3s include the opening cysteine and the closing phenylalanine or tryptophan. Each record gives: J gene, V gene, CDR3 protein.

>TRBJ2-4|TRBV6-2/TRBV6-3
CASSSHLRGGLDIQYF
>TRBJ1-1|TRBV4-1
CASSLGQGALNTEAFF
>TRBJ2-5|TRBV27
CASSPRGDPETQYF
>TRBJ2-2|TRBV5-1
CASSYPPAADGELFF
>TRBJ1-1|TRBV4-1
CASSQVLTGGIEAFF
>TRBJ2-1|TRBV2
CAHRTSGGMHNEQFF
>TRBJ2-1|TRBV5-1
CASSSWDPANNEQFF
>TRBJ2-5|TRBV12-3/TRBV12-4
CASSDTVEETQYF
>TRBJ2-3|TRBV10-3
CAISPTGGVGTDTQYF
>TRBJ2-1|TRBV3-1
CASSPDYPTPPNEQFF
>TRBJ2-7|TRBV29-1
CSVQGISHPYGYEQYF
>TRBJ1-1|TRBV13
CASSTRQGGPPEAFF
>TRBJ2-1|TRBV28
CASSQRGTYNEQFF
>TRBJ2-7|TRBV27
CASSYRPTYEQYF
>TRBJ2-1|TRBV20-1
CSARDPGTSGSMYEQFF
>TRBJ2-7|TRBV19
CASSSAVHPTTYEQYF
>TRBJ2-7|TRBV5-4
CASSMRTATYEQYF
>TRBJ2-1|TRBV5-5
CASSLERGAYNEQFF
>TRBJ1-1|TRBV7-9
CASSDRVTEAFF
>TRBJ2-3|TRBV15
CATSSLAGTGTQYF
>TRBJ2-7|TRBV14
CASSPGQGPYEQYF
>TRBJ1-5|TRBV19
CASSIGTRGRQPQHF
>TRBJ2-3|TRBV2
CASSEGLGNTDTQYF
>TRBJ1-5|TRBV28
CASTLPGGGAQPQHF
>TRBJ2-7|TRBV20-1
CSARDLPSLHEQYF
>TRBJ1-5|TRBV14
CASSQGIGGNQPQHF
>TRBJ2-5|TRBV10-3
CAISGPDRAQETQYF
>TRBJ2-5|TRBV5-1
CASSFPSEETQYF
>TRBJ2-1|TRBV7-9
CASSFGGDIYNEQFF
>TRBJ2-2|TRBV7-2
CASTRGGELFF
>TRBJ1-4|TRBV5-1
CASSIARANEKLFF
>TRBJ2-5|TRBV6-6
CASSYSSRGETQYF
>TRBJ2-5|TRBV29-1
CSAVGQNQETQYF
>TRBJ1-4|TRBV7-9
CASSRSLTTNEKLFF
>TRBJ2-3|TRBV20-1
CSARDERTTDTQYF
>TRBJ2-7|TRBV19
CASTDRGYEQYF
>TRBJ2-7|TRBV12-3/TRBV12-4
CASSLAHTYEQYF
>TRBJ2-7|TRBV12-3/TRBV12-4
CASSLTGHNSYEQYF
>TRBJ1-2|TRBV19
CASSMWTGDGYTF
>TRBJ2-3|TRBV4-1
CASSQETWVQYF
>TRBJ2-1|TRBV6-1
CASSHTLGDRGNFYEQFF
>TRBJ2-2|TRBV12-3/TRBV12-4
CASSPSSGELFF
>TRBJ2-7|TRBV3-1
CASSQPTSGFFEQYF
>TRBJ2-7|TRBV7-9
CASSSPRVGDFEQYF
>TRBJ2-7|TRBV28
CASSLRTSSYEQYF
>TRBJ2-7|TRBV29-1
CSVEGYEGQGLSYEQYF
>TRBJ2-1|TRBV29-1
CSVSGTANEQFF
>TRBJ2-7|TRBV21-1
CASIKDKTGSHEQYF
>TRBJ2-5|TRBV6-1
CASSELNQETQYF
>TRBJ2-7|TRBV28
CASSAWLAGGSYEQYF
>TRBJ2-5|TRBV2
CASSTGFEETQYF
>TRBJ2-1|TRBV5-1
CASSPKRGDNEQFF